This TCR beta chain stems from a study of blood T cell repertoires in COVID-19. Study summary: Acute and convalescent COVID-19 specimens originated in the United States, Italy and Spain. Nucleic acid was either cDNA or gDNA, and it came from T cells, B-cell-depleted T cells, or PBMCs.

Germline CDR1 and CDR2: SGHTA and FQGNSA. The CDR3 covers 15 residues. After removal of 2 bases from V and 6 bases from J, the junction contained 10 bases not matched to a gene. The protocol was immunoSEQ multiplex PCR, while the TCRdb copy is restricted to in-frame clones and leaves out a portion. The table records 350,000 to 450,000 clones, 70% to 90% of them present only once. V and J are TRBV7-2 and TRBJ2-7; the match to TRBD1 covers 7 bases. This sequence was found in a man in his forties with acute or convalescent COVID-19. Sequenced input: peripheral blood. This CDR3 reads CASSLTSGQSSEQYF. Here the CDR3 DNA reads TGTGCCAGCAGCTTAACCTCGGGACAGAGCAGCGAGCAGTACTTC. Together with reference TRBV7-2 and TRBJ2-7, the CDR3 gives the full variable domain: GAGVSQSPSNKVTEKGKDVELRCDPISGHTALYWYRQSLGQGLEFLIYFQGNSAPDKSGLPSDRFSAERTGGSVSTLTIQRTQQEDSAVYLCASSLTSGQSSEQYFGPGTRLTVT.